This T cell receptor (beta chain) was obtained from a study of memory CD4+ T cells and cytomegalovirus serostatus. Study information: Donors were healthy Belgian adults, under ten CMV seropositive and under 30 seronegative.

With respect to this clone: What it recognizes is unknown.

Single viable CD3+CD4+CD8-CD45RO+ cells were sorted as the memory CD4+ T cells. Produced via immunoSEQ multiplex PCR; TCRdb's table is partial and in-frame only. In the table there are roughly 49,000 clones, 82% of which are singletons. General study points: Each of approximately 61 CMV-associated TCRbeta sequences occurred in one to five individuals. Median bootstrapped AUC for CMV status was about 0.94 originally, around 0.91 US-trained.

V lost 1 base and J 3 bases, leaving 10 bases between the germline ends. Germline V gene data show CDR1 as SGHRS and CDR2 as YFSETQ. The CDR3 runs 15 residues. The TCR was taken from an adult in good health and CMV-seronegative. The specimen sequenced was memory CD4+ T cells from blood. The J gene is TRBJ1-4, the V gene TRBV5-1, with D possibly matching TRBD1 (5 bases). CDR3 protein: CASSLSGTANEKLFF. The CDR3 DNA reads TGCGCCAGCAGCTTGTCAGGGACGGCTAATGAAAAACTGTTTTTT.